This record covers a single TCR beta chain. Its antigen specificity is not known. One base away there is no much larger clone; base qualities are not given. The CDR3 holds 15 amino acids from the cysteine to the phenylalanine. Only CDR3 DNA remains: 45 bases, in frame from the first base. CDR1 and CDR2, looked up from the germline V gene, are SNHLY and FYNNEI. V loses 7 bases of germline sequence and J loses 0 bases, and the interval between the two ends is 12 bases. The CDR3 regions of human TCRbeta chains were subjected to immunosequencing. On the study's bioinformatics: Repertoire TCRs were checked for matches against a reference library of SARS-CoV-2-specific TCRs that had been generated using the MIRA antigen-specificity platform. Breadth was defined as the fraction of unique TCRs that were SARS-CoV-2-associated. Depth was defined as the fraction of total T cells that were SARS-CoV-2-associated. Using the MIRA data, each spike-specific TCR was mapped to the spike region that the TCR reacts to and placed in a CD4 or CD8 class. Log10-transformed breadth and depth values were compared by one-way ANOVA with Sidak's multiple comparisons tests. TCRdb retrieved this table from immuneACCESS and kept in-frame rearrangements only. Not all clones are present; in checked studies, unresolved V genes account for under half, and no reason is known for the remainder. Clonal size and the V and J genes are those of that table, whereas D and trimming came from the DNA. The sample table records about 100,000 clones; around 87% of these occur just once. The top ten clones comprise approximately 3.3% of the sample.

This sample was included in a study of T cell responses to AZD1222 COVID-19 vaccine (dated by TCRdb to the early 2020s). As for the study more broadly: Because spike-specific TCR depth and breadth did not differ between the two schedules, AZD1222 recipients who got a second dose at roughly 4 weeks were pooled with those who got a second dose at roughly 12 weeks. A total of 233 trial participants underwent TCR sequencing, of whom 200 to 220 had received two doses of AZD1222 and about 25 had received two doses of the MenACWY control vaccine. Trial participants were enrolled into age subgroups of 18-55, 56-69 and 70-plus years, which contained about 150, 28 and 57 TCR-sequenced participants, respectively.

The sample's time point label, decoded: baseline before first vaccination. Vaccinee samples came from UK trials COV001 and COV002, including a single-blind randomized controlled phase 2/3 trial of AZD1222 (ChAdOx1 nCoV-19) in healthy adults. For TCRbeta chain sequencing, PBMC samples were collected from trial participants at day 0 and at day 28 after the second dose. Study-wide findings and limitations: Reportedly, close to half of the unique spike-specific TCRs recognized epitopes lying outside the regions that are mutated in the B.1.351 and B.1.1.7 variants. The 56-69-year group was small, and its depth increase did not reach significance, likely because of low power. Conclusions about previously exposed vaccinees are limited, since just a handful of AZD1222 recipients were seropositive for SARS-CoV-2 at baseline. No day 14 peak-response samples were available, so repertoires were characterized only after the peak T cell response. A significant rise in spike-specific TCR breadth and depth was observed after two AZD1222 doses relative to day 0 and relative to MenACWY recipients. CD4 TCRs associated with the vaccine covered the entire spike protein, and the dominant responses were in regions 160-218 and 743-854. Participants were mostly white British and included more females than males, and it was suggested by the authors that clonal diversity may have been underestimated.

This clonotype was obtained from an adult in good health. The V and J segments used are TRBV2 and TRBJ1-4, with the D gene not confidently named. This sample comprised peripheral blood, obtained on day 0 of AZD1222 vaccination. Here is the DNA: TGTGCCAGCACCCCGGACTCTGCAACTAATGAAAAACTGTTTTTT. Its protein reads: CASTPDSATNEKLFF.